The 21 T cell receptor beta chains given below trace back to one sample, sequenced in a study of T-cell memory formation after mild COVID-19. TCRdb reprocessed the 5' RACE reads with MiXCR, giving one entry per CDR3 protein. The repertoire holds 300,000 or so distinct CDR3 sequences, more than 15% seen once, with around a fifth in the top ten. Sequencing was carried out using PBMCs or a T cell subset sorted from them (not recorded which). The receptors were gathered from a man younger than 35 who had mild COVID-19 (a few samples of this study predate the infection). Cell type and time point are not known.

Only a few counts were recorded for this clonotype. The V gene is TRBV7-2, the J gene TRBJ1-2; D is uncertain. CDR3 length equals 13 residues. The V end lost 4 bases, the J end lost 3 bases, and 9 bases lay between the germline ends. Germline V gene lookup returns CDR1 SGHTA and CDR2 FQGNSA. CDR3 residues: CASSSRRDYGYTF. The CDR3, as DNA: TGTGCCAGCAGCTCCCGGAGGGACTATGGCTACACCTTC.

This clonotype appeared a few times. V gene TRBV5-6 combines with J gene TRBJ2-3; either TRBD1 or TRBD2 may supply D (5 bases each). V was shortened by 4 bases and J by 2 bases, with 11 bases between the two germline ends. Germline CDR1 is SGHDT and CDR2 is YYEEEE. There are 14 residues in the CDR3. Written as DNA, the CDR3 is TGTGCCAGCAGCCGGGGCAGGGACACAGATACGCAGTATTTT. This codes for CASSRGRDTDTQYF. Combining the CDR3 with reference TRBV5-6 and TRBJ2-3 gives the whole variable domain DAGVTQSPTHLIKTRGQQVTLRCSPKSGHDTVSWYQQALGQGPQFIFQYYEEEERQRGNFPDRFSGHQFPNYSSELNVNALLLGDSALYLCASSRGRDTDTQYFGPGTRLTVL.

The rearrangement joins TRBV12-3 or TRBV12-4 to TRBJ1-2, with D tentatively TRBD1 (6 bases). This CDR3 comprises 16 residues. Trimming left V 6 bases short and J 8 bases short, with 25 bases between. CDR3 nucleotides: TGTGCCAGCAGCCCCCGACCCGCGGGGGGCCTAGACGGCTACACCTTC. It encodes CASSPRPAGGLDGYTF.

The rearrangement uses TRBV29-1 and TRBJ1-1; D is unclear. Trimming stripped 8 bases from V and 5 bases from J, with 21 bases between. The germline CDR1 and CDR2 sequences are SQVTM and ANQGSEA. This CDR3 has 14 amino acids. CDR3 DNA sequence: TGCAGCATCCAAGGGCGGGGATGGTGGACTGAAGCTTTCTTT. This sequence encodes CSIQGRGWWTEAFF.

In this sample, this clonotype turned up a few times. The genes are TRBV12-3 or TRBV12-4 and TRBJ2-1, with a possible D match to TRBD2 (5 bases). This CDR3 spans 15 amino acids. Trimming shortened V by 6 bases and J by 0 bases, and 12 bases separated the two germline ends. CDR3 nucleotides: TGTGCCAGCAGCCCGGGGTCCGGCTCCTACAATGAGCAGTTCTTC. It specifies CASSPGSGSYNEQFF.

The chain joins TRBV10-3 to TRBJ2-1; no clear D. The CDR3 runs 12 residues. V lost 4 bases to trimming and J lost 2 bases, with 3 bases between them. Per the germline V gene, CDR1 is ENHRY and CDR2 is SYGVKD. The CDR3 spells CAISATYNEQFF. The CDR3 DNA follows: TGTGCCATCAGTGCGACCTACAATGAGCAGTTCTTC.

The J gene is TRBJ1-5, the V gene TRBV11-2, with no clear D. Trimming stripped 6 bases from V and 11 bases from J, with 17 bases between. Germline V gene data show CDR1 as SGHAT and CDR2 as FQNNGV. CDR3 length: 13 amino acids. The CDR3 DNA reads as TGTGCCAGCAGTGTAGATAAGGCGGGAGCCCAGCATTTT. This encodes CASSVDKAGAQHF.

For this clonotype: A read error is possible here, since a much larger clone lies one base away. The rearrangement uses TRBV4-3 and TRBJ2-1; D could derive from TRBD1 or TRBD2 (6 bases each). The CDR3 runs 16 residues. The germline CDR1 and CDR2 sequences are LGHNA and YSLEER. CDR3 sequence reads: CASSKDPSRGGNEQFF. DNA for the CDR3: TGCGCCAGCAGCAAAGATCCGAGCCGAGGGGGGAATGAGCAGTTCTTC.

This clonotype was seen more than once but under ten times. The rearrangement links TRBV6-2 or TRBV6-3 to TRBJ2-5; 8 positions agree with TRBD1. The trim removed 5 bases at V and 3 bases at J, leaving 5 bases unmatched. Germline V gene data show CDR1 as MNHEY and CDR2 as SVGEGT. The CDR3 contains 14 residues. The CDR3 here is CASSIRTGKETQYF. The CDR3 coding sequence is TGTGCCAGCAGTATCCGGACAGGGAAAGAGACCCAGTACTTC.

This clonotype has a handful of counts. This chain joins TRBV2 and TRBJ2-7, with D unresolved. From germline, CDR1 is SNHLY and CDR2 FYNNEI. V was cut by 2 bases and J by 7 bases, with 6 bases left in between. The CDR3 runs 11 residues. In DNA form, the CDR3 reads TGTGCCAGCAGTGAATTCTGGGAGCAGTACTTC. Protein product: CASSEFWEQYF.

Only a few counts were recorded for this clonotype. This chain joins TRBV5-1 and TRBJ2-2; D gene uncertain. The CDR3 runs 16 residues. V lost 1 base and J lost 4, with 14 bases in between. Germline V gives CDR1 SGHRS, CDR2 YFSETQ. CDR3 protein: CASSLRAGSVTGELFF. The CDR3 DNA sequence: TGCGCCAGCAGCTTGAGAGCAGGAAGCGTCACCGGGGAGCTGTTTTTT.

This clonotype was seen many times. The V gene is TRBV7-6, the J gene TRBJ1-3, with D hard to call. Between the trimmed V and J ends, which lost 8 bases and 2 bases, there was a span of 7 bases. The CDR3 has 12 amino acids. Germline loops: CDR1 SGHVS, CDR2 FNYEAQ. The CDR3 sequence is CASGDPGNTIYF. CDR3 DNA: TGTGCCAGCGGGGATCCTGGAAACACCATATATTTT.

The chain has TRBV27 and TRBJ2-4, with no clear D. CDR1 is MNHEY and CDR2 is SMNVEV in the germline V gene (reference sequence). The CDR3 contains 12 residues. V shed 2 bases and J shed 6 bases, with 5 bases lying between them. CDR3 nucleotides: TGTGCCAGCAGTTTAAATGGAAACATTCAGTACTTC. Translating gives CASSLNGNIQYF.

This clonotype was found a few times. This sequence joins TRBV20-1 and TRBJ1-3; D ambiguous. Germline CDR1 is DFQATT and CDR2 is SNEGSKA (reference sequence). V was clipped by 5 bases and J by 4 bases, with 18 bases between them. The CDR3 extends over 15 amino acids. CDR3 protein: CSAPEKGVFGNTIYF. The CDR3 DNA follows: TGCAGTGCTCCCGAGAAGGGAGTCTTCGGAAACACCATATATTTT.

In its sample, this clonotype was seen a few times. The chain couples TRBV7-9 to TRBJ1-3, with D possibly TRBD1 on 6 matching bases. Germline CDR1 reads SEHNR; CDR2 reads FQNEAQ (reference sequence). V was trimmed by 5 bases and J by 7 bases, leaving 24 bases between them. There are 17 residues in the CDR3. As DNA, the CDR3 is TGTGCCAGCAGCCCTAAGGGGGGATCGACCTCCTGGAACACCATATATTTT. Translation: CASSPKGGSTSWNTIYF.

This clonotype was detected a few times. The chain has TRBV30 and TRBJ1-1; 7 bases agree with TRBD1. The CDR3 is 13 residues long. Per germline, CDR1 GTSNPN and CDR2 SVGIG (reference sequence). V dropped 7 bases and J dropped 5; count of bases not matched to a gene: 10. CDR3 amino acids: CASARQGGTEAFF. CDR3 in DNA: TGTGCCTCCGCCCGACAGGGAGGAACTGAAGCTTTCTTT.

This clonotype was observed a few times. V and J are TRBV6-1 and TRBJ2-1; D unclear. The CDR3 runs to 13 residues. In germline, CDR1 is MNHNS, CDR2 SASEGT. V lost 7 bases and J lost 7, with 14 bases in between. As DNA, the CDR3 is TGTGCCAGCATCCAGACCTTGGGGAATGAGCAGTTCTTC. Translated: CASIQTLGNEQFF.

This clonotype was recorded many times. The chain carries TRBV20-1 and TRBJ2-3, with 8 bases identical to TRBD2. The length of the CDR3 is 15 residues. Germline values: CDR1 DFQATT, CDR2 SNEGSKA (reference sequence). Trimming at V came to 0 bases and at J to 2 bases, leaving 4 bases not matched to a gene. The CDR3 region is CSARDPGGVTDTQYF. In DNA form, the CDR3 reads TGCAGTGCTAGAGATCCGGGGGGGGTCACAGATACGCAGTATTTT.

The chain is built from TRBV21-1 and TRBJ2-1; the table's D call of TRBD1 was not tested on the DNA. TRBV21-1 represents a pseudogene. The CDR3 totals 23 residues. CDR3 sequence reads: CASSKVHTAISPQGRETNNEQFF. The DNA of the CDR3 is TGTGCCAGCAGCAAAGTACATACGGCTATAAGCCCTCAGGGGAGAGAGACAAACAATGAGCAGTTCTTC.

The chain is built from TRBV7-9 and TRBJ2-2; D may be TRBD2 (5 bases). Germline CDR1 SEHNR, CDR2 FQNEAQ (reference sequence). The CDR3 has 15 amino acids. Trimming shortened V by 7 bases and J by 4 bases, and 16 bases separated the two germline ends. The CDR3 sequence is CASNSRVSGTGELFF. In nucleotides, the CDR3 is TGTGCCAGCAACTCGAGGGTGTCGGGCACCGGGGAGCTGTTTTTT.

The V gene is TRBV4-3, the J gene TRBJ1-3; D gene unclear. The V gene's germline CDR1 is LGHNA and CDR2 YSLEER. This CDR3 is built from 14 residues. Deletions cut 0 bases from V and 4 bases from J, with 7 bases between. The DNA of the CDR3 is TGCGCCAGCAGCCAAGATGAGATCGGAAACACCATATATTTT. Its translation: CASSQDEIGNTIYF.